The 2 T cell receptor beta chains presented below share a single source sample, sequenced in a study of early T cells in non-severe SARS-CoV-2 infection (dated by TCRdb to about 2021). Library generation was performed with 5' RACE. Sequencing took place on a NextSeq 500. TCRdb cleaned the public reads at Q25 with fastp, built clones with MiXCR and kept in-frame beta chains. Every distinct CDR3 protein forms one entry, paired with its most common genes and DNA. In all, the sample holds 40,000 to 55,000 distinct CDR3 sequences, and around 4.1% of those were seen once. The ten most abundant clones make up roughly 3% of the sample. The sequenced material came from whole blood. The receptors shown here come from an adult who was a healthcare worker with PCR-confirmed SARS-CoV-2 infection or an uninfected control (not recorded which).

This clonotype showed up many times. J is TRBJ2-3 and V is TRBV7-9; 13 bases are shared with TRBD2. The germline V gene has CDR1 SEHNR and CDR2 FQNEAQ (reference sequence). The CDR3 is 18 residues long. J gave up 0 bases and V 5 bases, and 8 bases lay outside the gene matches. This CDR3 is CASSRRTSGGVSTDTQYF. For the CDR3, the DNA is TGTGCCAGCAGCCGAAGGACTAGCGGGGGTGTTAGCACAGATACGCAGTATTTT.

This clonotype appeared many times. This rearrangement joins TRBV6-6 to TRBJ1-4; a possible D gene is TRBD1 (6 bases). Germline CDR1 is MNHNY and CDR2 is SVGAGI (reference sequence). V lost 6 bases and J lost 8, with 19 bases in between. There are 15 residues in the CDR3. The CDR3 reads CASSLPGGLAEKLFF. CDR3 coding DNA: TGTGCCAGCAGCCTCCCCGGGGGGCTGGCCGAAAAACTGTTTTTT.